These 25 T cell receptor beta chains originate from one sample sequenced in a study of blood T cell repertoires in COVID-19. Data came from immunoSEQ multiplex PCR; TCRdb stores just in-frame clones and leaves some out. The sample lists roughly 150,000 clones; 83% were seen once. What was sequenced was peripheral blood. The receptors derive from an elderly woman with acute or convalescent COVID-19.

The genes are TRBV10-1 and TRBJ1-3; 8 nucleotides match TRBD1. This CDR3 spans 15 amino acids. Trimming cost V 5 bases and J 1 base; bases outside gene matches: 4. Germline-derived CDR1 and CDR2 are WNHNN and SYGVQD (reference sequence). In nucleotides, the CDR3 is TGCGCCAGCAGTTCCCGGGACAGGTCTGGAAACACCATATATTTT. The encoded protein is CASSSRDRSGNTIYF.

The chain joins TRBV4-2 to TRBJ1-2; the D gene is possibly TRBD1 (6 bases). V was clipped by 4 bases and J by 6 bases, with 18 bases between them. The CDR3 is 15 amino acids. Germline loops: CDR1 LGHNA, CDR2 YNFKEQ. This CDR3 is CASSRSIGQIDGYTF. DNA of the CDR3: TGTGCCAGCAGCCGATCAATAGGACAGATAGATGGCTACACCTTC.

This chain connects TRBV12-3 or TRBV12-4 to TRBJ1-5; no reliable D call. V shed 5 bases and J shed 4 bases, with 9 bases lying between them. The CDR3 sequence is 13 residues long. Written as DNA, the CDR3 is TGTGCCAGCAGTCCTAGACCGAATCAGCCCCAGCATTTT. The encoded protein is CASSPRPNQPQHF.

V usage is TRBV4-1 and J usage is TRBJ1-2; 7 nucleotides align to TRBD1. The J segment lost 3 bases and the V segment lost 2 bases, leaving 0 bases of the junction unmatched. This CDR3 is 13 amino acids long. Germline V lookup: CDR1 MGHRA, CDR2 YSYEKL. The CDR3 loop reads CASSQQGDYGYTF. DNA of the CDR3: TGCGCCAGCAGCCAACAGGGGGACTATGGCTACACCTTC.

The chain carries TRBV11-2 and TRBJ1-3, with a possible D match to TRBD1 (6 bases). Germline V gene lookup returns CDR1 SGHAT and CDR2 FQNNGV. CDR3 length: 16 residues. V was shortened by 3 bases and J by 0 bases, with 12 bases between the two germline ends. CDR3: CASSFGDTNSGNTIYF. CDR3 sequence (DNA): TGTGCCAGCAGCTTTGGGGACACCAACTCTGGAAACACCATATATTTT.

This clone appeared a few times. In DNA, the CDR3 is TGTGCCAGCAGCTTCCCTCGACGGTTAGCGGGAGGTTTGGATGAGCAGTTCTTC. It codes for CASSFPRRLAGGLDEQFF. J is TRBJ2-1 and V is TRBV7-9; 10 nucleotides agree with TRBD2. The trim removed 3 bases at V and 8 bases at J, leaving 16 bases unmatched. The CDR3 has 18 amino acids. The germline gives CDR1 SEHNR, CDR2 FQNEAQ (reference sequence).

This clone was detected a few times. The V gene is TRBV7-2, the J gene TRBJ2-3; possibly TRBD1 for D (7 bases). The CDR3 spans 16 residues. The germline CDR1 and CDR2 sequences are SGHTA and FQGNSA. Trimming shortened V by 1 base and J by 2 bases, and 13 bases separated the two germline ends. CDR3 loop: CASSLGGGGSTDTQYF. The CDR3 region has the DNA TGTGCCAGCAGCTTAGGCGGAGGGGGCTCCACAGATACGCAGTATTTT.

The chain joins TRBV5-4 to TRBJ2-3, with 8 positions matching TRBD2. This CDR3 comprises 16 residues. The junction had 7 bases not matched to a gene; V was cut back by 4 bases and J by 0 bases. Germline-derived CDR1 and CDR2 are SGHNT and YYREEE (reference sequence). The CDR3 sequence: CASSPRGGLSTDTQYF. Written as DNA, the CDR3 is TGTGCCAGCAGCCCCCGGGGGGGACTCAGCACAGATACGCAGTATTTT.

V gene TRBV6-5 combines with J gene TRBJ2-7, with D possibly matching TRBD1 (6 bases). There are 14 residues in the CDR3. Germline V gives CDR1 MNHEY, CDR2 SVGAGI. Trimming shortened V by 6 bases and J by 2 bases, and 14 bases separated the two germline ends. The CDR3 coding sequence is TGTGCCAGCAGGCCTTCCGGGACACCCTACGAGCAGTACTTC. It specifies CASRPSGTPYEQYF.

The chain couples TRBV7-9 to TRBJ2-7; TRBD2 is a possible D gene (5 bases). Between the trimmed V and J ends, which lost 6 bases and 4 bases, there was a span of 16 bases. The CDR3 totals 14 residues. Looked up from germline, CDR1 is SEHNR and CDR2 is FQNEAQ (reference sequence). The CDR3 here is CASSSRGEGYEQYF. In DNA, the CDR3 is TGTGCCAGCAGTTCACGGGGAGAAGGGTACGAGCAGTACTTC.

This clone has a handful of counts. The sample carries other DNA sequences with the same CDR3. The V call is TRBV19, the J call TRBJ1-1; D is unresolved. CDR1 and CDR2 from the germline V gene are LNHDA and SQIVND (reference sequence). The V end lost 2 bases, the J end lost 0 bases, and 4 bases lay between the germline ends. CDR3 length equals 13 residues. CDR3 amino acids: CASSIQMNTEAFF. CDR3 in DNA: TGTGCCAGTAGTATACAAATGAACACTGAAGCTTTCTTT.

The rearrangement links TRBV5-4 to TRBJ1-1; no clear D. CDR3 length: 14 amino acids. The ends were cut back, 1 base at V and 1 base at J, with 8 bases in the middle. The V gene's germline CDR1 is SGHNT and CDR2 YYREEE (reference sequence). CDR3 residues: CASSLIFGNTEAFF. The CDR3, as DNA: TGTGCCAGCAGCTTGATATTCGGGAACACTGAAGCTTTCTTT.

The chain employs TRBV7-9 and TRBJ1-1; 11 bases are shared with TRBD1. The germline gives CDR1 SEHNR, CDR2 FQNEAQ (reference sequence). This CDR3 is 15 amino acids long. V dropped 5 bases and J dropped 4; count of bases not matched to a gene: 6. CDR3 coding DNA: TGTGCCAGCAGCAAAGGACAGGGGGCGGGCACTGAAGCTTTCTTT. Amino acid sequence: CASSKGQGAGTEAFF.

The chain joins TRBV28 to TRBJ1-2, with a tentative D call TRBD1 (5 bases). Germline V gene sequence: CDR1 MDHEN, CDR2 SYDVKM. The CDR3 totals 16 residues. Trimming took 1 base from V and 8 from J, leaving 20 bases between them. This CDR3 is CASSLLGLEGLAGYTF. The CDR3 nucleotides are TGTGCCAGCAGTTTATTAGGGTTGGAGGGGTTGGCCGGCTACACCTTC.

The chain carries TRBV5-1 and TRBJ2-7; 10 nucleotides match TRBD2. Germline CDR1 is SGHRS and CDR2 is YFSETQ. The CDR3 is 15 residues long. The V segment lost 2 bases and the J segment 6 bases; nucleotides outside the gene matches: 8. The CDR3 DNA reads TGCGCCAGCAGCTTTACTAGCGGGGACCTTAGCGAGCAGTACTTC. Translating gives CASSFTSGDLSEQYF.

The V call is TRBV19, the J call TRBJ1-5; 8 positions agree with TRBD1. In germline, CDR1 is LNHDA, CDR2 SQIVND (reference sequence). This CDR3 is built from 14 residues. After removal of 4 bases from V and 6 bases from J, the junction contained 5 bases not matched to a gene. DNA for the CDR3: TGTGCCAGTAGTACAGGACAGGGAGGTCAGCCCCAGCATTTT. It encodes CASSTGQGGQPQHF.

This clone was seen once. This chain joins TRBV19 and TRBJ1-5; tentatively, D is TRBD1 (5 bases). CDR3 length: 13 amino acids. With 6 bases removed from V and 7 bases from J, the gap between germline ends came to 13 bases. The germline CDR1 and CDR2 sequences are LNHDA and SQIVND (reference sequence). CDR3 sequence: CASRSLGGQPQHF. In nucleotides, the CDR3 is TGTGCCAGTAGAAGTTTGGGGGGACAGCCCCAGCATTTT.

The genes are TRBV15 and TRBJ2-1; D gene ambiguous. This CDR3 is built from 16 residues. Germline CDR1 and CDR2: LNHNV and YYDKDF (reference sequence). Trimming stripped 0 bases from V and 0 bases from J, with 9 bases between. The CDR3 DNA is TGTGCCACCAGCAGAGATCTGGCAAGCTCCTACAATGAGCAGTTCTTC. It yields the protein CATSRDLASSYNEQFF.

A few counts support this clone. The CDR3 DNA reads TGTGCCAGCAGCGGAGGGACAGGGAGGAACACTGAAGCTTTCTTT. Amino acids: CASSGGTGRNTEAFF. J is TRBJ1-1 and V is TRBV9; 9 bases map to TRBD1. The CDR3 is made up of 15 amino acids. V trimming: 3 bases; J trimming: 1 base; junction bases outside the gene matches: 4. CDR1 SGDLS and CDR2 YYNGEE come from the germline V gene. Full variable domain (outside the CDR3, taken from reference TRBV9 and TRBJ1-1): DSGVTQTPKHLITATGQRVTLRCSPRSGDLSVYWYQQSLDQGLQFLIQYYNGEERAKGNILERFSAQQFPDLHSELNLSSLELGDSALYFCASSGGTGRNTEAFFGQGTRLTVV.

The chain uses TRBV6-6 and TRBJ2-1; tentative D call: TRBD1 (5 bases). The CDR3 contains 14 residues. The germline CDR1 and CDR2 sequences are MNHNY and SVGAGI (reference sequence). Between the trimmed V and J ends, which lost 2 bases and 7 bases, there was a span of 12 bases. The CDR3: CASSYGAGQNEQFF. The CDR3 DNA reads TGTGCCAGCAGTTACGGGGCAGGGCAAAATGAGCAGTTCTTC.

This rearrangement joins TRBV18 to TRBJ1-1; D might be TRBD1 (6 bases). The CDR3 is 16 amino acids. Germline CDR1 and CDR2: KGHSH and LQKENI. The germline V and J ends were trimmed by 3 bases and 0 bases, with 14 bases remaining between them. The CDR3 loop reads CASSPTTGLVNTEAFF. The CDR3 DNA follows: TGTGCCAGCTCACCCACGACAGGATTGGTGAACACTGAAGCTTTCTTT.

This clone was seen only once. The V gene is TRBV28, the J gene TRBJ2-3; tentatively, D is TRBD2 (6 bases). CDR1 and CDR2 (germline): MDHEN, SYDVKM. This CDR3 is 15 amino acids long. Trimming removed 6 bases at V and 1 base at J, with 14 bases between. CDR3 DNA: TGTGCCAGCAGCCTACAATCGGGGGGCACAGATACGCAGTATTTT. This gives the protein CASSLQSGGTDTQYF.

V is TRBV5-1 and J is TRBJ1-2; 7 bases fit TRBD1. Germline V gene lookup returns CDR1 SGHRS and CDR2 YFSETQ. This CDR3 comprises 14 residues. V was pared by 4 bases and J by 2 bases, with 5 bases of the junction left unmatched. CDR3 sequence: CASSQEGANYGYTF. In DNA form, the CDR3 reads TGCGCCAGCAGCCAGGAGGGGGCAAACTATGGCTACACCTTC.

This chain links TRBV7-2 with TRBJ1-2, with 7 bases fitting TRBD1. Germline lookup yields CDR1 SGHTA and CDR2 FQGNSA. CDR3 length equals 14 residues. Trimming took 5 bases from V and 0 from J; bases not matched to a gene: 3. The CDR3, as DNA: TGTGCCAGCAGCCCACAGGGGACTAACTATGGCTACACCTTC. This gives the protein CASSPQGTNYGYTF.

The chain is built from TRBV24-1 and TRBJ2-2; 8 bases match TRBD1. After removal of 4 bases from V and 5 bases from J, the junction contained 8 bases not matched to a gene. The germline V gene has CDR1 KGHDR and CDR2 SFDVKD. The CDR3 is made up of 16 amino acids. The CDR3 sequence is CATSDPGQGRTGELFF. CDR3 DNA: TGTGCCACCAGTGACCCTGGACAGGGCAGGACCGGGGAGCTGTTTTTT.